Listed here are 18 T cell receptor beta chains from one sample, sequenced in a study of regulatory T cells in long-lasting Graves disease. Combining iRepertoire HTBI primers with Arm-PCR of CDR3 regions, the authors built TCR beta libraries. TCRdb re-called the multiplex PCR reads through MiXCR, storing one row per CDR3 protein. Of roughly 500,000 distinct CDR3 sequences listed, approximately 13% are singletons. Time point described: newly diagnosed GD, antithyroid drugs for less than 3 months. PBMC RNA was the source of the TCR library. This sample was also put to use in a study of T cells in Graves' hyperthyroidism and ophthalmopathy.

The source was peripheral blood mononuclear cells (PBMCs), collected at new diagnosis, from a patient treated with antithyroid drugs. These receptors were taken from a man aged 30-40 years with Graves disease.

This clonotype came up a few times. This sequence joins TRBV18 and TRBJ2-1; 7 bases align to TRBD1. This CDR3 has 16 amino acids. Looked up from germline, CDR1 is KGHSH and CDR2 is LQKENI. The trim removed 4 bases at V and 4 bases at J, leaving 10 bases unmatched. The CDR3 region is CASSREQGSRYNEQFF. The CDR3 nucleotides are TGTGCCAGCTCACGCGAACAGGGGTCGCGATACAATGAGCAGTTCTTC.

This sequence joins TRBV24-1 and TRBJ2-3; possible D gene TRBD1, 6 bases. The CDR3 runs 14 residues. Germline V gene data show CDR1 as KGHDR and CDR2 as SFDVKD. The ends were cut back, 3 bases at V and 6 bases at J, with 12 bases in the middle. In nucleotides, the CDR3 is TGTGCCACCAGTGATGCGACAGGCTGGGATACGCAGTATTTT. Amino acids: CATSDATGWDTQYF.

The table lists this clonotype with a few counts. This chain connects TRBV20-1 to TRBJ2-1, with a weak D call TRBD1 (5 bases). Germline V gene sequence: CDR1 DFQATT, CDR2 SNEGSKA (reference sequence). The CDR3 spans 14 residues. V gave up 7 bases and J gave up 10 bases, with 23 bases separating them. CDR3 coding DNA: TGCAGTGGCATTTCGAGGCCCCCTAGGGGAGAGCAGTTCTTC. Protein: CSGISRPPRGEQFF.

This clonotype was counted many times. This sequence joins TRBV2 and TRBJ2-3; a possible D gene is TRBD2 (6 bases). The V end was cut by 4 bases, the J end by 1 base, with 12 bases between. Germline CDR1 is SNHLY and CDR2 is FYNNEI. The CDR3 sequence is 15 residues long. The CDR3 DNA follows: TGTGCCAGCAGTGCCGGGACTCATGGCACAGATACGCAGTATTTT. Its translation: CASSAGTHGTDTQYF.

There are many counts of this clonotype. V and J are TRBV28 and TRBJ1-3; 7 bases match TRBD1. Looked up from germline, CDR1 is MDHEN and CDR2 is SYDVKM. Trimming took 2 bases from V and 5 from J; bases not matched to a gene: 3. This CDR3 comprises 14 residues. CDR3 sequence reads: CASSLPGGRNTIYF. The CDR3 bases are TGTGCCAGCAGTTTACCAGGGGGAAGAAACACCATATATTTT. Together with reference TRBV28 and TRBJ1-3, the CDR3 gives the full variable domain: DVKVTQSSRYLVKRTGEKVFLECVQDMDHENMFWYRQDPGLGLRLIYFSYDVKMKEKGDIPEGYSVSREKKERFSLILESASTNQTSMYLCASSLPGGRNTIYFGEGSWLTVV.

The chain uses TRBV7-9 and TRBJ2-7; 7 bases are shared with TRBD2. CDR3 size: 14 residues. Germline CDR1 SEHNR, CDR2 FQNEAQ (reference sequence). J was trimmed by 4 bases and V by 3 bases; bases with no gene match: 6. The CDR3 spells CASSFAGVIYEQYF. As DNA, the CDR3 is TGTGCCAGCAGCTTCGCGGGAGTAATATACGAGCAGTACTTC.

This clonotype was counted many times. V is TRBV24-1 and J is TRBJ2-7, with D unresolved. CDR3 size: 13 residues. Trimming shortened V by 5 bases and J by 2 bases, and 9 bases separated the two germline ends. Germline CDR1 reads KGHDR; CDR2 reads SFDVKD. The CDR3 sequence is CATSAADTYEQYF. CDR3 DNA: TGTGCCACCAGTGCCGCAGACACCTACGAGCAGTACTTC.

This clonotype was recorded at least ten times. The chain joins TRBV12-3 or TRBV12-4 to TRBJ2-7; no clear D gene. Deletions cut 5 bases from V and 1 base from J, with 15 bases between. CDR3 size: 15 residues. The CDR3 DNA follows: TGTGCCAGCAGTCCCGAGACACGCGGATCCTACGAGCAGTACTTC. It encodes CASSPETRGSYEQYF.

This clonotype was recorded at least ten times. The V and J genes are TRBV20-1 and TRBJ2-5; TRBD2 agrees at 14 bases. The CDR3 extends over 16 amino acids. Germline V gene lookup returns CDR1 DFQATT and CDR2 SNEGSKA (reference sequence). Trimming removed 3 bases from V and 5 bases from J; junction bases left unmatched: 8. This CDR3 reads CSASKTSGRARETQYF. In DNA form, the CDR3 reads TGCAGTGCTAGTAAGACTAGCGGGAGGGCCAGGGAGACCCAGTACTTC.

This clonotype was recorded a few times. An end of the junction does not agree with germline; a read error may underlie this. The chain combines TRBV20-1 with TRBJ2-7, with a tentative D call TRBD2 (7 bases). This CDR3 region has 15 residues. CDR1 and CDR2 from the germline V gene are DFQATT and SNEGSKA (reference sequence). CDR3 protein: CSAEGGERGRGEQHF. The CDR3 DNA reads TGCAGTGCCGAGGGGGGGGAGCGGGGCCGGGGCGAGCAGCACTTC.

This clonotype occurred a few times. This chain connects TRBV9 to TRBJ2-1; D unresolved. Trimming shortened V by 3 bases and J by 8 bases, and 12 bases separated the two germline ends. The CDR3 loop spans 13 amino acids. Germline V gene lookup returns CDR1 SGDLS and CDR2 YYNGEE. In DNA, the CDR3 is TGTGCCAGCAGCGGCACCAGGTACGATGAGCAGTTCTTC. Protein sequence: CASSGTRYDEQFF.

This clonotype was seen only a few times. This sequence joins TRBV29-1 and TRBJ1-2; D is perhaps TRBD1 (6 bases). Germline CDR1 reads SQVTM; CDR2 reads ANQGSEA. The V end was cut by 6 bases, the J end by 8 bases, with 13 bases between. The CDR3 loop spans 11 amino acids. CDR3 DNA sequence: TGCAGCGTATACAGGGTTGAGGGCTACACCTTC. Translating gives CSVYRVEGYTF.

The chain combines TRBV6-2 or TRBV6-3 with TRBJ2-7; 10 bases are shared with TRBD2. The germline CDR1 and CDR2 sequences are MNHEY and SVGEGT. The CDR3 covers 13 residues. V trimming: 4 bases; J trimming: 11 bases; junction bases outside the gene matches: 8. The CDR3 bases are TGTGCCAGCAGTTGGACGGCTAGCGGGAGTAAGTACTTC. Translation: CASSWTASGSKYF.

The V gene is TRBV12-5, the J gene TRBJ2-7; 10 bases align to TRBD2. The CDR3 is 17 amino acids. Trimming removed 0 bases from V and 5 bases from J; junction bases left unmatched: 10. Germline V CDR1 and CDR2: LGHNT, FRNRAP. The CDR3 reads CASGLVLNGLAADEQYF. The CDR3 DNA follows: TGTGCTAGTGGTTTGGTATTAAATGGACTAGCGGCAGACGAGCAGTACTTC.

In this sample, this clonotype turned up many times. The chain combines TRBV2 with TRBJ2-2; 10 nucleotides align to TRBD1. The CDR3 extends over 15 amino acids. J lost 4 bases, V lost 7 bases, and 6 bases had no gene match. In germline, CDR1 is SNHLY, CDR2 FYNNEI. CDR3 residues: CASILDRGSTGELFF. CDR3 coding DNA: TGTGCCAGCATATTGGACAGGGGGTCCACCGGGGAGCTGTTTTTT.

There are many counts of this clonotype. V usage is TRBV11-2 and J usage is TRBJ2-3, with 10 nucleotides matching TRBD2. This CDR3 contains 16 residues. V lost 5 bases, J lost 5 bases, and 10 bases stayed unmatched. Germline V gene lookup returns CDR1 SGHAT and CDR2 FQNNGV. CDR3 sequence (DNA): TGTGCCAGCAGCAAGCGGGAGGGCCAGGCGGTAGATACGCAGTATTTT. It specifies CASSKREGQAVDTQYF.

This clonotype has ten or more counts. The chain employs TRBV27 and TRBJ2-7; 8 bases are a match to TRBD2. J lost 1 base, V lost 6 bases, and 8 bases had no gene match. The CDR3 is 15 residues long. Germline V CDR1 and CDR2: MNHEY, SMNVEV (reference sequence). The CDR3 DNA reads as TGTGCCAGCAGCCGTACTAGCGGTCAATCCTACGAGCAGTACTTC. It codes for CASSRTSGQSYEQYF.

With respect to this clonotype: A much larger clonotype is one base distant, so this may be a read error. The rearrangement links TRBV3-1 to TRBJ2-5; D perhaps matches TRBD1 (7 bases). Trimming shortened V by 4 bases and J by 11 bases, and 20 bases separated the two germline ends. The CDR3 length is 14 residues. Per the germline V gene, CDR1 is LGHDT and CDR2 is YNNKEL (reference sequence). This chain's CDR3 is CASSPRLGGDEQYF. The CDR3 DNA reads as TGTGCCAGCAGCCCACGACTAGGGGGCGATGAGCAGTACTTC.